This T cell receptor beta chain appears in the sequencing data of a study of T cells after yellow fever vaccination. Findings and caveats of the study: The secondary response showed a weaker magnitude and a faster peak, day 5 versus 15.

Germline CDR1 and CDR2: SGHRS and YFSETQ. V shed 2 bases, J shed 0 bases, and the junction held 5 bases outside the gene matches. The CDR3 runs 16 residues. TCRdb reprocessed the 5' RACE reads via MiXCR and lists one record per CDR3 protein. The sample includes a few hundred thousand distinct CDR3 sequences, 8% to 9.5% of them seen just once. This clonotype was picked up a small number of times. As yet, its antigen is unknown. This chain connects TRBV5-1 to TRBJ2-7; TRBD2 matches at 10 bases. The receptor was derived from a man aged 18 to 30 who received the YFV17D yellow fever vaccine. The sequencing here drew on PBMCs, taken 35 to 50 days after the first yellow fever vaccination. The CDR3 loop is CASSFPTSGDSYEQYF. CDR3 DNA: TGCGCCAGCAGCTTCCCTACTAGCGGGGACTCCTACGAGCAGTACTTC.